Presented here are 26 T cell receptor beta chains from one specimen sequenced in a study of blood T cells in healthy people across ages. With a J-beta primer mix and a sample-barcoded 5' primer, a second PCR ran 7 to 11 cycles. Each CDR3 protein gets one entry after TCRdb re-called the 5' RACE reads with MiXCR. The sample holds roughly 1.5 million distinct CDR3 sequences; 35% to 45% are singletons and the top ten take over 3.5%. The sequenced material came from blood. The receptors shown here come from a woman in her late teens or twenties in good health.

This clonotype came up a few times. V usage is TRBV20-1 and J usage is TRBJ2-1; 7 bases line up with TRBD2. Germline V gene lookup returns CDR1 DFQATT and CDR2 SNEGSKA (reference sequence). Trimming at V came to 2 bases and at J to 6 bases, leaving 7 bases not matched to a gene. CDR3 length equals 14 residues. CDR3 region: CSARLPREVNEQFF. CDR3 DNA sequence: TGCAGTGCTAGACTCCCTCGGGAGGTCAATGAGCAGTTCTTC.

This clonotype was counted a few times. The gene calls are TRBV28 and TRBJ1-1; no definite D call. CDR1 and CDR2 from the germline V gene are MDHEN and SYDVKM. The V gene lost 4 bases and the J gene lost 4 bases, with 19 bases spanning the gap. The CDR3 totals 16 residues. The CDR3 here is CASSYRPRGLVTEAFF. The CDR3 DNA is TGTGCCAGCAGTTACCGGCCTCGAGGTTTGGTCACTGAAGCTTTCTTT. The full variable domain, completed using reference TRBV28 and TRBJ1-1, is DVKVTQSSRYLVKRTGEKVFLECVQDMDHENMFWYRQDPGLGLRLIYFSYDVKMKEKGDIPEGYSVSREKKERFSLILESASTNQTSMYLCASSYRPRGLVTEAFFGQGTRLTVV.

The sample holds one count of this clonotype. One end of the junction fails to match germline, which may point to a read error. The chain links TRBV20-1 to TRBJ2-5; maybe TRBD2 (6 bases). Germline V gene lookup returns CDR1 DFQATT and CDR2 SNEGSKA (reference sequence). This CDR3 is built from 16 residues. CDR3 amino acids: CSARLRDLPYSETRYF. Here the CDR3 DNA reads TGCAGTGCTAGATTGCGGGACTTGCCGTACTCGGAGACCCGGTACTTC.

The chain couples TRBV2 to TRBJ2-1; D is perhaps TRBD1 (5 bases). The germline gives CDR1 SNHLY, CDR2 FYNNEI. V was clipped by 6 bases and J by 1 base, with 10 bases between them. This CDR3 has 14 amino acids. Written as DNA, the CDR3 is TGTGCCAGCAGAGACAGCTTTTCCTACAATGAGCAGTTCTTC. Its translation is CASRDSFSYNEQFF.

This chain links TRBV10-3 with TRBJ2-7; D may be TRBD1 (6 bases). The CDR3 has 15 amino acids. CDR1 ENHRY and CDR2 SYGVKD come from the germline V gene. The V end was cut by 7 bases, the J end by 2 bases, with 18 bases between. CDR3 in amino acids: CAITDRWDTAYEQYF. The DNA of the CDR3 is TGTGCCATCACCGACCGGTGGGACACCGCCTACGAGCAGTACTTC.

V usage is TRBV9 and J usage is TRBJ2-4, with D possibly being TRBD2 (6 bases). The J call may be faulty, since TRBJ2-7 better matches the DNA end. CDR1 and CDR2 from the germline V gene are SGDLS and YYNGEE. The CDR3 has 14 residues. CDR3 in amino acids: CASSQMGSGYEQYF. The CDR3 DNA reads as TGTGCCAGCAGCCAAATGGGTAGCGGCTACGAGCAGTACTTC.

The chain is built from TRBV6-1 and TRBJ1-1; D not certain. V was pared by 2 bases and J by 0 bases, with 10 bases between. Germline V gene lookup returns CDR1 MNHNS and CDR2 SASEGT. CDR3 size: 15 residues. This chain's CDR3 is CASSERTAMNTEAFF. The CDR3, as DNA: TGTGCCAGCAGTGAACGGACGGCGATGAACACTGAAGCTTTCTTT.

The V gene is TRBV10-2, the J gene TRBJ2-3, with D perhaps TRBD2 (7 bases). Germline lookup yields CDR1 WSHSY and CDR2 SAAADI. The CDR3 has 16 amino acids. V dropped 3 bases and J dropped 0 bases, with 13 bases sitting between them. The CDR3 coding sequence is TGCGCCAGCAGTGACGAGGGGGGGCCTAGCACAGATACGCAGTATTTT. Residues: CASSDEGGPSTDTQYF.

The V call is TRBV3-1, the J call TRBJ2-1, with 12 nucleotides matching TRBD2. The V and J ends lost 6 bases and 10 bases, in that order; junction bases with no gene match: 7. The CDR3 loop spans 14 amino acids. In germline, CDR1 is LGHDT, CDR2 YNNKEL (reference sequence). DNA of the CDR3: TGTGCCAGCAGGGCTAGCGGGGGGGCCTACGAGCAGTTCTTC. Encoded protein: CASRASGGAYEQFF.

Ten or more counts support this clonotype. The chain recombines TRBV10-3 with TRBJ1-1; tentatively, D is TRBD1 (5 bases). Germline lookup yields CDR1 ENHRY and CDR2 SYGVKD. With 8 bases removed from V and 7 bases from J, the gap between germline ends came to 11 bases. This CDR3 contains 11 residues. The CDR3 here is CAIGQGNEAFF. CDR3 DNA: TGTGCCATCGGCCAGGGAAATGAAGCTTTCTTT.

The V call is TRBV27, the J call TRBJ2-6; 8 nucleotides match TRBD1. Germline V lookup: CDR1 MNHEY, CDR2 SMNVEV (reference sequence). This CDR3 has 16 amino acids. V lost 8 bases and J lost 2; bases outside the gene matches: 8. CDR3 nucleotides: TGTGCCAGCCGTACCTGGACAGGGCCTGGGGCCAACGTCCTGACTTTC. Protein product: CASRTWTGPGANVLTF.

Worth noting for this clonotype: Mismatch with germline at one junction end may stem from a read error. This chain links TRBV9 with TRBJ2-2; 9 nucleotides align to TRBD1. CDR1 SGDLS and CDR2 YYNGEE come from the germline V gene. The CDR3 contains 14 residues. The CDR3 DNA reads TGTGCCGGCAGTCGAAGGACAGGGGAAGGGGAGCTGTTTTTT. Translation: CAGSRRTGEGELFF.

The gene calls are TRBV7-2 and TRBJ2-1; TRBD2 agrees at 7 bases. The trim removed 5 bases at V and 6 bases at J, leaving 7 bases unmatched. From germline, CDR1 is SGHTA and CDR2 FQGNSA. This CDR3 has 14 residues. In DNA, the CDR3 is TGTGCCAGCAGCCCCTCCCCTAGCGGCAATGAGCAGTTCTTC. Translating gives CASSPSPSGNEQFF. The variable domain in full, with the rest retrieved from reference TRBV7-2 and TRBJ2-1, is GAGVSQSPSNKVTEKGKDVELRCDPISGHTALYWYRQSLGQGLEFLIYFQGNSAPDKSGLPSDRFSAERTGGSVSTLTIQRTQQEDSAVYLCASSPSPSGNEQFFGPGTRLTVL.

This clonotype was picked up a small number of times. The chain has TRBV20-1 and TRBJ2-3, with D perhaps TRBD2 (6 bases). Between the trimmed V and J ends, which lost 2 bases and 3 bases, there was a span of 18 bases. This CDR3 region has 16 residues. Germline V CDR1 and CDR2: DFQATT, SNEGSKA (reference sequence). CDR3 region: CSARPRGIKLTDTQYF. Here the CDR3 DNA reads TGCAGTGCTAGACCGCGGGGCATAAAGCTAACAGATACGCAGTATTTT.

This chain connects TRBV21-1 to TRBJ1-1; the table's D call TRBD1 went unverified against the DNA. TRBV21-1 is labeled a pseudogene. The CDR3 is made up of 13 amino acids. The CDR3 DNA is TGTGCCAGCAGCACCCGGGACAGGGGCCGAGCTTTCTTT. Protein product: CASSTRDRGRAFF.

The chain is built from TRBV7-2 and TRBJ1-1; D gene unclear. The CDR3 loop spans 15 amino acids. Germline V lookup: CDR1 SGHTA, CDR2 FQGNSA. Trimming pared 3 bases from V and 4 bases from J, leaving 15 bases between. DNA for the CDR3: TGTGCCAGCAGCTTGTCTGTGCGGGGAAGCACTGAAGCTTTCTTT. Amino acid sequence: CASSLSVRGSTEAFF.

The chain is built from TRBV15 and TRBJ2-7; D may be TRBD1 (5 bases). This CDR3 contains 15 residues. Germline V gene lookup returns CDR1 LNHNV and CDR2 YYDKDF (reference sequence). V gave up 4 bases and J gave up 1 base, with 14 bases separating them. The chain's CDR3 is CATSNTGETSYEQYF. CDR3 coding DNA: TGTGCCACCAGCAATACAGGCGAAACTTCCTACGAGCAGTACTTC.

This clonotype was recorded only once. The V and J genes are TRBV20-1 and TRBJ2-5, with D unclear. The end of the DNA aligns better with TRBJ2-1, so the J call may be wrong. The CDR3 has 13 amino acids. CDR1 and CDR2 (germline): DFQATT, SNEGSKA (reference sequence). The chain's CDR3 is CSARQWNQETQFF. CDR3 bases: TGCAGTGCTAGACAGTGGAATCAAGAGACCCAGTTCTTC.

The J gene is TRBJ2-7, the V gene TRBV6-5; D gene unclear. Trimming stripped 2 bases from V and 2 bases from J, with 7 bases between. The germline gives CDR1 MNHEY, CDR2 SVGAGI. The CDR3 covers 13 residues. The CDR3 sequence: CASSYGTPYEQYF. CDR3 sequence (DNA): TGTGCCAGCAGTTACGGCACCCCCTACGAGCAGTACTTC.

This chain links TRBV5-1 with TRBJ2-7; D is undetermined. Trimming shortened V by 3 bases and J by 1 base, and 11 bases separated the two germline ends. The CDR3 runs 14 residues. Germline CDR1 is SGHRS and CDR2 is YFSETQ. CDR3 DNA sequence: TGCGCCAGCAGCTCCAAAATCGATTCCTACGAGCAGTACTTC. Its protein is CASSSKIDSYEQYF.

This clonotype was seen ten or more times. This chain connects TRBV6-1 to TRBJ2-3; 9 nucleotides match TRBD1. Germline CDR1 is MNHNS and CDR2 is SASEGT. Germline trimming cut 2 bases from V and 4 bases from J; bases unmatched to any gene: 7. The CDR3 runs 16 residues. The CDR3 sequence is CASSEQPGQGPDTQYF. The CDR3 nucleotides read TGTGCCAGCAGTGAACAACCGGGACAGGGACCAGATACGCAGTATTTT.

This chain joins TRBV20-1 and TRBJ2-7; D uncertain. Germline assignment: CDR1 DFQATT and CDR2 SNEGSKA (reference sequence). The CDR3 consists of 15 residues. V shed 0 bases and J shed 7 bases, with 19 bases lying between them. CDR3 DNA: TGCAGTGCTAGAGATCGGGTAAAGTCCTACAATGAGCAGTACTTC. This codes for CSARDRVKSYNEQYF.

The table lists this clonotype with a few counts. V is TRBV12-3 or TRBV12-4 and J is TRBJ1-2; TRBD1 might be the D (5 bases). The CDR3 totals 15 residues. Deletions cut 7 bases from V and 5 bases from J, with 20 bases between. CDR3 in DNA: TGTGCCAGCACCCTGGTGGGAGGGGATTTTTATGGCTACACCTTC. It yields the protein CASTLVGGDFYGYTF.

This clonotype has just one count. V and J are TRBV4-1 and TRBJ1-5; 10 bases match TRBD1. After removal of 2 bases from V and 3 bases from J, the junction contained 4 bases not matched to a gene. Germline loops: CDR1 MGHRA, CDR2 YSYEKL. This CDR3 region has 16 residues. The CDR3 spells CASSQPGQGSNQPQHF. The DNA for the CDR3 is TGCGCCAGCAGCCAACCGGGACAGGGGTCCAATCAGCCCCAGCATTTT.

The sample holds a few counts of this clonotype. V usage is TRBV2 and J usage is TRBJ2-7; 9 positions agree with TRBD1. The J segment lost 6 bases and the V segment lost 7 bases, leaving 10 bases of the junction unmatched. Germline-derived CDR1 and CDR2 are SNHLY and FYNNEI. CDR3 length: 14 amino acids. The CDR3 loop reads CASTLDRGRFEQYF. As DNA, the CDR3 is TGTGCCAGCACCCTGGACAGGGGACGCTTCGAGCAGTACTTC. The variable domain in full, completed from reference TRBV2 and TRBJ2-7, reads EPEVTQTPSHQVTQMGQEVILRCVPISNHLYFYWYRQILGQKVEFLVSFYNNEISEKSEIFDDQFSVERPDGSNFTLKIRSTKLEDSAMYFCASTLDRGRFEQYFGPGTRLTVT.

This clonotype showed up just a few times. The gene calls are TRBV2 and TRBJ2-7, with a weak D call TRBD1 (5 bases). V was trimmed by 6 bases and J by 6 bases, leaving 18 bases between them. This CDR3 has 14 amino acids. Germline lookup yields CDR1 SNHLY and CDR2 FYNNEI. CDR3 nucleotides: TGTGCCAGCAGCAAGCAAAGGGTAGGGGTCGAGCAGTACTTC. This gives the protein CASSKQRVGVEQYF. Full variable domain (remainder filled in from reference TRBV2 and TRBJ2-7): EPEVTQTPSHQVTQMGQEVILRCVPISNHLYFYWYRQILGQKVEFLVSFYNNEISEKSEIFDDQFSVERPDGSNFTLKIRSTKLEDSAMYFCASSKQRVGVEQYFGPGTRLTVT.